This TCR beta chain came from a study of cytotoxic CD8 clonotypes in ibrutinib-treated CLL. Study-wide results and limits: Public clonotypes, rarely seen, contracted or held steady on treatment.

This table comes from immunoSEQ multiplex PCR, and its TCRdb copy is limited to in-frame clones, with some not included. The sample lists almost 250,000 clones; 70% were seen once. V was pared by 7 bases and J by 5 bases, with 16 bases of the junction left unmatched. This CDR3 has 16 residues. Germline V CDR1 and CDR2: SGHAT, FQNNGV. As regards this clone: The antigen is unknown.

The clonotype originates from a human donor with chronic lymphocytic leukemia. This chain links TRBV11-2 with TRBJ2-7; 8 nucleotides line up with TRBD2. The sequencing used PBMCs, collected after 24 months of ibrutinib treatment. This CDR3 reads CASTALGVIAGNEQYF. DNA of the CDR3: TGTGCCAGCACCGCGCTTGGTGTGATAGCGGGAAACGAGCAGTACTTC.